Below are 24 T cell receptor beta chains sequenced from a single sample in a study of T cell repertoires in cytomegalovirus infection. Their antigens are not known. A single record per CDR3 protein comes from TCRdb applying MiXCR to the reads. This table holds nearly 700,000 distinct CDR3 sequences, around a third found once. This specimen consisted of cultured PBMCs, obtained from culture after CMV antigen stimulation. The receptors were gathered from a human donor in good health (CMV status not recorded). Some clones in this sample may be carry-over from other donors' samples.

In its sample, this clonotype was seen many times. The chain is built from TRBV7-8 and TRBJ2-6; a possible D gene is TRBD1 (7 bases). CDR3 length: 17 residues. The V end was cut by 5 bases, the J end by 0 bases, with 14 bases between. Germline V gives CDR1 SGHVS, CDR2 FQNEAQ. The DNA of the CDR3 is TGTGCCAGCAGCCGACGGGGGACAGCCTCTGGGGCCAACGTCCTGACTTTC. Encoded protein: CASSRRGTASGANVLTF.

The chain is built from TRBV4-3 and TRBJ2-2; 7 bases map to TRBD1. With V trimmed by 3 bases and J by 7 bases, 5 bases remained unmatched. The CDR3 loop spans 14 amino acids. Per the germline V gene, CDR1 is LGHNA and CDR2 is YSLEER. This CDR3 reads CASSQDDRVGELFF. In DNA form, the CDR3 reads TGCGCCAGCAGCCAGGATGACAGGGTCGGGGAGCTGTTTTTT.

The chain employs TRBV19 and TRBJ1-3; TRBD1 is a possible D gene (5 bases). The CDR3 extends over 18 amino acids. The V gene lost 3 bases and the J gene lost 2 bases, with 20 bases spanning the gap. The germline V gene has CDR1 LNHDA and CDR2 SQIVND (reference sequence). CDR3 amino acids: CASSIRPRQRSTGNTIYF. The CDR3 DNA follows: TGTGCCAGTAGTATTCGTCCTAGACAGCGATCCACTGGAAACACCATATATTTT.

This clonotype showed up just once. This chain uses TRBV10-3 with TRBJ2-3; 7 bases are shared with TRBD1. CDR1 and CDR2 (germline): ENHRY, SYGVKD. CDR3 length: 13 residues. The V gene end was trimmed by 7 bases and the J gene end by 2 bases; junction bases not matched to a gene: 3. CDR3 DNA: TGTGCCATCAAAGGGACAGTCACAGATACGCAGTATTTT. Translating it yields CAIKGTVTDTQYF.

This clonotype was detected only a few times. The J gene is TRBJ1-6, the V gene TRBV6-1; D remains ambiguous. CDR1 MNHNS and CDR2 SASEGT come from the germline V gene. V was trimmed by 7 bases and J by 8 bases, leaving 15 bases between them. The CDR3 contains 14 residues. In DNA, the CDR3 is TGTGCCAGCATCCCCAGACCCGACCATTCACCCCTCCACTTT. Translating gives CASIPRPDHSPLHF.

Only a few counts were recorded for this clonotype. The chain couples TRBV20-1 to TRBJ2-5, with D tentatively TRBD1 or TRBD2 (6 bases each). Germline V gene data show CDR1 as DFQATT and CDR2 as SNEGSKA (reference sequence). The CDR3 is made up of 14 amino acids. V was pared by 3 bases and J by 2 bases, with 13 bases between. The DNA of the CDR3 is TGCAGTGCTAGCGGCGGGACAACACAAGAGACCCAGTACTTC. This gives the protein CSASGGTTQETQYF.

In this sample, this clonotype turned up a few times. The V gene is TRBV7-9, the J gene TRBJ1-6; a weak D match, TRBD1 (6 bases). Germline CDR1 reads SEHNR; CDR2 reads FQNEAQ (reference sequence). CDR3 length: 15 residues. The V and J ends lost 4 bases and 10 bases respectively, with 17 bases between them. The CDR3 DNA reads as TGTGCCAGCAGCTCCGAGAGGGGGGGAGTATCACCCCTCCACTTT. Amino acid sequence: CASSSERGGVSPLHF.

The CDR3 bases are TGTGCCAGCAGTTTACCGTTAGGACTCACCCACCAAGAGACCCAGTACTTC. Amino acid sequence: CASSLPLGLTHQETQYF. The chain carries TRBV27 and TRBJ2-5; TRBD2 might be the D (5 bases). The germline CDR1 and CDR2 sequences are MNHEY and SMNVEV (reference sequence). Trimming cost V 2 bases and J 0 bases, with 16 bases left between them. This CDR3 contains 17 residues.

The chain links TRBV10-3 to TRBJ1-4, with no clear D. The V gene's germline CDR1 is ENHRY and CDR2 SYGVKD. This CDR3 region has 12 residues. V was cut by 8 bases and J by 5 bases, with 9 bases left in between. The CDR3: CAIGGRNEKLFF. The CDR3 DNA sequence: TGTGCCATCGGTGGGCGAAATGAAAAACTGTTTTTT.

The chain combines TRBV11-2 with TRBJ1-4, with a possible D match to TRBD1 (5 bases). CDR3 length: 14 residues. Trimming removed 5 bases at V and 7 bases at J, with 14 bases between. Germline loops: CDR1 SGHAT, CDR2 FQNNGV. CDR3 region: CASSRTGFSEKLFF. In nucleotides, the CDR3 is TGTGCCAGCAGCAGAACAGGTTTTTCTGAAAAACTGTTTTTT. Full variable domain (outside the CDR3, taken from reference TRBV11-2 and TRBJ1-4): EAGVAQSPRYKIIEKRQSVAFWCNPISGHATLYWYQQILGQGPKLLIQFQNNGVVDDSQLPKDRFSAERLKGVDSTLKIQPAKLEDSAVYLCASSRTGFSEKLFFGSGTQLSVL.

The CDR3 region has the DNA TGTGCCAGTCGGGACTACACTGAAGCTTTCTTT. It translates to CASRDYTEAFF. The chain couples TRBV19 to TRBJ1-1, with D possibly TRBD1 on 5 matching bases. V lost 8 bases, J lost 3 bases, and 7 bases lay in between. Germline assignment: CDR1 LNHDA and CDR2 SQIVND (reference sequence). The CDR3 is 11 residues long.

V gene TRBV5-1 combines with J gene TRBJ2-1; tentatively, D is TRBD1 (6 bases). Germline V gene sequence: CDR1 SGHRS, CDR2 YFSETQ. The CDR3 extends over 13 amino acids. Trimming removed 9 bases at V and 4 bases at J, with 14 bases between. CDR3 protein: CATRDTTYNEQFF. The CDR3 DNA sequence: TGCGCCACCCGGGACACAACTTACAATGAGCAGTTCTTC.

This chain connects TRBV7-9 to TRBJ2-5; D remains ambiguous. CDR3 length equals 13 residues. Germline V gene data show CDR1 as SEHNR and CDR2 as FQNEAQ (reference sequence). V was clipped by 1 base and J by 5 bases, with 8 bases between them. DNA of the CDR3: TGTGCCAGCAGCTTAGATTTGGAGGAGACCCAGTACTTC. Residues: CASSLDLEETQYF.

V and J are TRBV20-1 and TRBJ2-3, with 8 bases lining up with TRBD2. CDR1 and CDR2 from the germline V gene are DFQATT and SNEGSKA (reference sequence). V shed 4 bases and J 2 bases; nucleotides not matched to a gene: 5. The CDR3 contains 14 residues. Here the CDR3 reads CSATVAGITDTQYF. In DNA form, the CDR3 reads TGCAGTGCTACCGTAGCGGGGATCACAGATACGCAGTATTTT.

This clonotype was found many times. The V and J genes are TRBV12-3 or TRBV12-4 and TRBJ1-6, with D possibly being TRBD1 (5 bases). The CDR3 runs to 14 residues. The V and J ends lost 4 bases and 9 bases respectively, with 13 bases between them. CDR3 nucleotides: TGTGCCAGCAGTTACGGGGGGAGATCTTCACCCCTCCACTTT. This gives the protein CASSYGGRSSPLHF.

This clonotype appeared a single time. The V gene is TRBV4-3, the J gene TRBJ1-2; D unclear. Trimming took 0 bases from V and 4 from J, leaving 12 bases between them. This CDR3 region has 15 residues. The germline CDR1 and CDR2 sequences are LGHNA and YSLEER. The CDR3 sequence: CASSQDPTGFYGYTF. CDR3 nucleotides: TGCGCCAGCAGCCAAGATCCCACTGGATTCTATGGCTACACCTTC.

The chain couples TRBV27 to TRBJ1-1, with a tentative D call TRBD1 (5 bases). The germline V and J ends were trimmed by 1 base and 2 bases, with 20 bases remaining between them. The CDR3 length is 18 residues. Germline V CDR1 and CDR2: MNHEY, SMNVEV (reference sequence). The CDR3 nucleotides read TGTGCCAGCAGTTTATATCCATTCCTTGGGGGGGTTAACACTGAAGCTTTCTTT. Translated, it gives CASSLYPFLGGVNTEAFF.

The CDR3 DNA reads as TGCAGTGCTAGCCCCTACGATTCACCCCTCCACTTT. As protein: CSASPYDSPLHF. V is TRBV20-1 and J is TRBJ1-6; no reliable D call. CDR1 and CDR2 from the germline V gene are DFQATT and SNEGSKA (reference sequence). V lost 3 bases, J lost 8 bases, and 8 bases lay in between. The CDR3 consists of 12 residues.

On this clonotype: A much larger clone sits a single nucleotide away, making a read error possible. CDR3 protein: CASSLDGITDTQYF. The DNA for the CDR3 is TGTGCCAGCAGCTTAGATGGCATCACAGATACGCAGTATTTT. This chain connects TRBV7-2 to TRBJ2-3; the D is unclear. Germline-derived CDR1 and CDR2 are SGHTA and FQGNSA. CDR3 size: 14 residues. V was pared by 1 base and J by 2 bases, with 7 bases between.

The chain couples TRBV10-3 to TRBJ2-7; 11 bases align to TRBD2. The germline V gene encodes CDR1 ENHRY and CDR2 SYGVKD. The CDR3 has 15 residues. The junction had 9 bases not matched to a gene; V was cut back by 3 bases and J by 8 bases. CDR3 nucleotide sequence: TGTGCCATCAGTGACGGGACTAGCGGACCGTCTCAGCAGTACTTC. Translated: CAISDGTSGPSQQYF.

The chain uses TRBV2 and TRBJ1-4, with D uncertain. Germline V gene data show CDR1 as SNHLY and CDR2 as FYNNEI. Trimming shortened V by 11 bases and J by 5 bases, and 12 bases separated the two germline ends. The CDR3 contains 12 residues. The CDR3 spells CAARDDNEKLFF. DNA for the CDR3: TGTGCCGCGAGGGATGACAATGAAAAACTGTTTTTT.

The chain recombines TRBV25-1 with TRBJ2-1; TRBD2 agrees at 10 bases. V was clipped by 3 bases and J by 10 bases; unmatched bases: 9. This CDR3 has 15 amino acids. Germline CDR1 and CDR2: MGHDK and SYGVNS. The CDR3 bases are TGTGCCAGCAGTGACTATAGCGGGAGGCCTCAGGAGCAGTTCTTC. Its protein is CASSDYSGRPQEQFF. Full variable domain (remainder filled in from reference TRBV25-1 and TRBJ2-1): EADIYQTPRYLVIGTGKKITLECSQTMGHDKMYWYQQDPGMELHLIHYSYGVNSTEKGDLSSESTVSRIRTEHFPLTLESARPSHTSQYLCASSDYSGRPQEQFFGPGTRLTVL.

The chain is built from TRBV6-1 and TRBJ2-1, with TRBD2 matching 7 bases. Germline V lookup: CDR1 MNHNS, CDR2 SASEGT. The length of the CDR3 is 12 residues. The V and J ends lost 7 bases and 7 bases, in that order; junction bases with no gene match: 4. This CDR3 is CASTWTRNEQFF. DNA of the CDR3: TGTGCCAGCACCTGGACTAGGAATGAGCAGTTCTTC.

This chain joins TRBV7-9 and TRBJ2-3; D could derive from TRBD1 or TRBD2 (5 bases each). This CDR3 is built from 16 residues. The V and J ends lost 5 bases and 4 bases respectively, with 19 bases between them. Germline CDR1 SEHNR, CDR2 FQNEAQ (reference sequence). The CDR3 DNA reads as TGTGCCAGCAGCCCGTACGGGACGAATGTCGCAGATACGCAGTATTTT. Translated, it gives CASSPYGTNVADTQYF.